This T cell receptor (beta chain) is drawn from a study of cytomegalovirus exposure and HLA in healthy donors. Germline assignment: CDR1 SGHRS and CDR2 YFSETQ. V dropped 1 base and J dropped 7 bases, with 14 bases sitting between them. CDR3 length: 14 residues. General study points: TCR beta sequences reportedly predicted most subjects' HLA-A and HLA-B alleles accurately. An analysis was carried out at a later point. It showed that HLA-associated TCR beta chains were more clonally expanded than equally common non-associated chains. Some V segments (TRBV6-2 and TRBV6-3 among them) were excluded as indistinguishable.

This clone was counted only a few times. Its specificity is unknown. The PCR had 60 Vbeta and 13 Jbeta primers. The method was immunoSEQ multiplex PCR; TCRdb's version includes in-frame clones alone and lacks a portion of them. This repertoire shows tens of thousands of clones, roughly 80% found once; its top ten account for approximately 5.4%. Material for sequencing was PBMCs. This sequence joins TRBV5-1 and TRBJ1-1, with D unclear. This TCR came from a male donor in good health and CMV-seropositive. The DNA of the CDR3 is TGCGCCAGCAGCTTGAACGGCAGGTCCGTTGAAGCTTTCTTT. This translates into CASSLNGRSVEAFF.